The present T cell receptor (beta chain) was sequenced within a study of blood T cells in healthy people across ages. The junction had 10 bases not matched to a gene; V was cut back by 7 bases and J by 7 bases. Germline lookup yields CDR1 MNHEY and CDR2 SVGAGI. This CDR3 contains 15 residues. PCR was performed a second time for 7 to 11 cycles using a sample-barcoded 5' primer and a J-beta primer mix. TCRdb called the 5' RACE reads again in MiXCR, with one record for every CDR3 protein. This sample has some 690,000 distinct CDR3 sequences, with 22% found just once. This clonotype occurred a few times. This TCR came from a man between 70 and 80 years old in good health. The chain recombines TRBV6-5 with TRBJ2-1, with 10 bases fitting TRBD2. Material: blood. CDR3 sequence: CASTSSASGSNEQFF. DNA for the CDR3: TGTGCCAGCACCTCCTCGGCTAGCGGGAGTAATGAGCAGTTCTTC.